Included here is one T cell receptor beta chain sequence, with context. Antigen: not known. The CDR3 sequence is 14 residues long. V was pared by 6 bases and J by 1 base, with 13 bases between. Germline CDR1 and CDR2: LNHDA and SQIVND (reference sequence). The data derive from a study of T cells in localized non-small cell lung cancer. Findings and limits, study-wide: Because researchers sequenced only one region of the tumor, heterogeneity is still possible. It was uninvolved adjacent lung that showed the highest T cell clonality, exceeding tumor.

Profiled with immunoSEQ multiplex PCR; TCRdb holds only in-frame clones, not every one. The sample yields 5,500 to 7,000 clones, approximately 40% seen once. This clonotype was sampled from a woman between 35 and 75 years old with stage II squamous cell lung carcinoma. The rearrangement links TRBV19 to TRBJ2-7; D is perhaps TRBD1 or TRBD2 (6 bases each). The material sequenced was lung tumor tissue, taken before any cancer treatment. The DNA for the CDR3 is TGTGCCAGTAGGGGGGGCGCCGAGTCCTACGAGCAGTACTTC. Translating gives CASRGGAESYEQYF.